Listed here are 3 T cell receptor beta chains from one sample, sequenced in a study of control samples from healthy donors and cancer patients. Method: immunoSEQ multiplex PCR; TCRdb's copy keeps in-frame clones and lacks some. This table has 150,000 to 170,000 clones, roughly 94% appearing once. The sequenced sample consisted of blood. These receptors were obtained from a man aged 35-49 years in good health.

The chain is built from TRBV5-5 and TRBJ2-5, with 7 bases that match TRBD2. Germline lookup yields CDR1 SGHKS and CDR2 YYEKEE (reference sequence). There are 14 residues in the CDR3. Germline trimming cut 4 bases from V and 2 bases from J; bases unmatched to any gene: 5. CDR3 protein: CASSRVGGQETQYF. DNA of the CDR3: TGTGCCAGCAGCCGGGTGGGAGGGCAAGAGACCCAGTACTTC.

V and J are TRBV2 and TRBJ1-5; D gene uncertain. Germline lookup yields CDR1 SNHLY and CDR2 FYNNEI. The V end was cut by 9 bases, the J end by 3 bases, with 9 bases between. The CDR3 spans 12 residues. CDR3 DNA sequence: TGTGCCAGTAGACGGTCCAATCAGCCCCAGCATTTT. This codes for CASRRSNQPQHF.

This sequence joins TRBV27 and TRBJ2-7; D perhaps matches TRBD2 (7 bases). The germline V gene has CDR1 MNHEY and CDR2 SMNVEV (reference sequence). The V and J ends lost 5 bases and 2 bases respectively, with 13 bases between them. This CDR3 region has 14 residues. CDR3 nucleotides: TGTGCCAGCAGTCCCAGAGGGGGGGCCTACGAGCAGTACTTC. Translated, it gives CASSPRGGAYEQYF.